This entry concerns a single TCR beta chain. The target antigen is unknown. This entry is derived from a study of response to subunit inactivated influenza vaccine. Study-wide findings and caveats: The authors suggested that every seasonal influenza vaccination recruits few new T cells.

TCRdb called the RT-PCR reads again in MiXCR, with one record for every CDR3 protein. The sample has about 780,000 distinct CDR3 sequences, approximately 18% seen once. The TCR originated in a man between 45 and 60 years old who received an inactivated influenza vaccine. Sequenced material: PBMCs from blood, taken more than 4 days after vaccination.

CDR3 nucleotides: TGTGCCAGCAGTTCGAGGGGTTATGGCTACACCTTC. This codes for CASSSRGYGYTF. The chain employs TRBV12-3 or TRBV12-4 and TRBJ1-2, with TRBD1 as a possible D gene (5 bases). V was clipped by 4 bases and J by 5 bases, with 8 bases between them. This CDR3 is built from 12 residues.